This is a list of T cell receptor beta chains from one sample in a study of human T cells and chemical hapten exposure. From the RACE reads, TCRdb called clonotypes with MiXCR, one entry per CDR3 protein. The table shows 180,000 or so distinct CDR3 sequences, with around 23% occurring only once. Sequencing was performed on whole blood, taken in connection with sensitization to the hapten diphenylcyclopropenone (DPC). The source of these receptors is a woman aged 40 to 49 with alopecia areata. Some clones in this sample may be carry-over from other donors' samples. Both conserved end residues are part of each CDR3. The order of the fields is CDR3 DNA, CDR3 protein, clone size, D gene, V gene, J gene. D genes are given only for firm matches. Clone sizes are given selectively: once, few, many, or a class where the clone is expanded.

TGCGCCAGCAGCCTAACAACAGTGGCTGGGGCCAACGTCCTGACTTTC	CASSLTTVAGANVLTF	few	NA	TRBV5-1	TRBJ2-6
TGCGCCAGCAGCCAACGCCTACAGGGGTTTGAAAACATTCAGTACTTC	CASSQRLQGFENIQYF	many	TRBD1	TRBV4-3	TRBJ2-4
TGCGCCAGCAGCTCACAGGGGACCACTGAAGCTTTCTTT	CASSSQGTTEAFF	NA	TRBD1	TRBV5-1	TRBJ1-1
TGCAGCGAAGGGAGTTCAGAGACCCAGTACTTC	CSEGSSETQYF	many	NA	TRBV29-1	TRBJ2-5
TGTGCCAGCAGCTTAGGAAGGGGCAGGGGTGGCTATGGCTACACCTTC	CASSLGRGRGGYGYTF	few	NA	TRBV13	TRBJ1-2
TGCAGTGCTTACAAAGGGCAAGAGACCCAGTACTTC	CSAYKGQETQYF	few	NA	TRBV20-1	TRBJ2-5
TGTGCCAGCTCACCACCAGGGGGCTCCTACGAGCAGTACTTC	CASSPPGGSYEQYF	NA	NA	TRBV18	TRBJ2-7
TGCAGCGTTGCAAACAACACTGAAGCTTTCTTT	CSVANNTEAFF	NA	NA	TRBV29-1	TRBJ1-1
TGTGCCAGCAGTTTACAGGAGGCCGGTGAAGCTTTCTTT	CASSLQEAGEAFF	NA	NA	TRBV27	TRBJ1-1
TGCAGTGCTCCGCTAGCGGGAGGCCCTTCGAGCTCCTACAATGAGCAGTTCTTC	CSAPLAGGPSSSYNEQFF	many	TRBD2	TRBV20-1	TRBJ2-1
TGTGCCAGCAGTACCGCTTGGGGGGCAGAGACCCAGTACTTC	CASSTAWGAETQYF	few	NA	TRBV6-5	TRBJ2-5
TGTGCCAGCAGTCAAACAGAGAATGAGCAGTTCTTC	CASSQTENEQFF	few	NA	TRBV5-4	TRBJ2-1
TGTGCCAGCTCACCACGGACAGGTTTGAGCTCTGGAAACACCATATATTTT	CASSPRTGLSSGNTIYF	NA	TRBD1	TRBV18	TRBJ1-3
TGTGCCAGCAGCTTAGGCCGGGGGGGCTGGGGCACAGATACGCAGTATTTT	CASSLGRGGWGTDTQYF	few	TRBD2	TRBV7-9	TRBJ2-3
TGTGCCAGCAGGGGGGACAGGGAGGACCACGAGCAGTACTTC	CASRGDREDHEQYF	NA	TRBD1	TRBV28	TRBJ2-7
TGCGCCAGCAGCCAAGATCCCACGACTAGCGGTTCATCTTACAATGAGCAGTTCTTC	CASSQDPTTSGSSYNEQFF	once	TRBD2	TRBV4-3	TRBJ2-1
TGCAGTGCCAGCACGGCAGCCAAAAACATTCAGTACTTC	CSASTAAKNIQYF	few	NA	TRBV20-1	TRBJ2-4
TGTGCCAGCAGCTCCGATGGAGAGCTGTTTTTT	CASSSDGELFF	few	NA	TRBV11-1	TRBJ2-2
TGCAGCGTGGGGGGGGACTCTTCAGATACGCAGTATTTT	CSVGGDSSDTQYF	few	TRBD2	TRBV29-1	TRBJ2-3
TGTGCCAGCATCCAGGGGTTCTCCTACGAGCAGTACTTC	CASIQGFSYEQYF	once	NA	TRBV28	TRBJ2-7
TGTGCCAGCAGCCAACTAGCTCCAGATCTGGGCAAAAACATTCAGTACTTC	CASSQLAPDLGKNIQYF	NA	NA	TRBV6-6	TRBJ2-4
TGTGCCAGCTCACCACCGAGCAGCTCCTACGAGCAGTACTTC	CASSPPSSSYEQYF	few	NA	TRBV18	TRBJ2-7
TGTGCCAGCACCCCGACAGGACTTAACACTGAAGCTTTCTTT	CASTPTGLNTEAFF	few	NA	TRBV6-6	TRBJ1-1
TGTGCCAGCAGCTCACAGACAGGGGGCGCGGAAACTGAAGCTTTCTTT	CASSSQTGGAETEAFF	NA	TRBD1	TRBV9	TRBJ1-1
TGTGCCAGCAGCCCCACAGGGTCGGTCACCGGGGAGCTGTTTTTT	CASSPTGSVTGELFF	few	NA	TRBV7-3	TRBJ2-2
TGTGCCAGCAGTGAACAAACCTCTCTTAACTATGGCTACACCTTC	CASSEQTSLNYGYTF	NA	NA	TRBV6-1	TRBJ1-2
TGTGCCAGCAGCCGGGACGGCACTATTTCTGGGGCCAACGTCCTGACTTTC	CASSRDGTISGANVLTF	once	NA	TRBV7-2	TRBJ2-6
TGTGCCAGCAGCTTCAGCGGGTACGGCACAGATACGCAGTATTTT	CASSFSGYGTDTQYF	NA	NA	TRBV7-9	TRBJ2-3
TGTGCCAGCAGCTTCGCGGGGACAGAGCAGTTCTTC	CASSFAGTEQFF	NA	NA	TRBV7-2	TRBJ2-1
TGTGCCAGCAGTGCCCGGGACAGGGGGCGAGAGACCCAGTACTTC	CASSARDRGRETQYF	many	TRBD1	TRBV27	TRBJ2-5
TGTGCCAGCGGGTGGGGGAGAGAGACCCAGTACTTC	CASGWGRETQYF	NA	NA	TRBV27	TRBJ2-5
TGCAGTGCCCACAAACAGGGGACAGCCAAAAACATTCAGTACTTC	CSAHKQGTAKNIQYF	many	TRBD1	TRBV20-1	TRBJ2-4
TGTGCCAGCAGTTACGGTCCGGATTGGTACTTC	CASSYGPDWYF	NA	NA	TRBV6-6	TRBJ2-4
TGCAGCGTTGTTGAGAGGGGACCTAACTATGGCTACACCTTC	CSVVERGPNYGYTF	NA	NA	TRBV29-1	TRBJ1-2
TGCAGCGGCCACAGGGACTCCTACAATGAGCAGTTCTTC	CSGHRDSYNEQFF	NA	NA	TRBV29-1	TRBJ2-1
TGTGCCAGCAGTTTGCAGGGGGACTATGGCTACACCTTC	CASSLQGDYGYTF	few	TRBD1	TRBV27	TRBJ1-2
TGTGCCAGCAGCCAAGATTGGACAGGGGGCAAATACGAGCAGTACTTC	CASSQDWTGGKYEQYF	NA	TRBD1	TRBV4-2	TRBJ2-7
TGCAGTGCTAGAGACGGACTAGCTCAAGAGACCCAGTACTTC	CSARDGLAQETQYF	few	TRBD2	TRBV20-1	TRBJ2-5
TGTGCCAGCAGCTCCCCGGGGGCGGGAGGGCTTCAGTACTTC	CASSSPGAGGLQYF	NA	TRBD2	TRBV28	TRBJ2-7
TGCAGCGTTGGGGAAGAGACCCAGTACTTC	CSVGEETQYF	many	NA	TRBV29-1	TRBJ2-5
TGTGCCAGCAGCTTAGGCACTACGAACGCGCAGTACTTC	CASSLGTTNAQYF	once	NA	TRBV11-2	TRBJ2-7
TGTGCCAGCAGGTCGACTAGCGGGAGGGGGACCTACAATGAGCAGTTCTTC	CASRSTSGRGTYNEQFF	NA	TRBD2	TRBV28	TRBJ2-1
TGTGCCAGCAGTTACCCCGCGGGAGGGGCCGCTGAAGCTTTCTTT	CASSYPAGGAAEAFF	few	NA	TRBV6-6	TRBJ1-1
TGTGCCAGCACCTCAATGACAGGGGCAAGCACTGAAGCTTTCTTT	CASTSMTGASTEAFF	NA	TRBD1	TRBV7-2	TRBJ1-1
TGCAGCGTACACCCTCAAGCGGGAGTCACAGATACGCAGTATTTT	CSVHPQAGVTDTQYF	NA	TRBD2	TRBV29-1	TRBJ2-3
TGTGCCAGCAGTTCCTCGGGGGGGGTGAACACTGAAGCTTTCTTT	CASSSSGGVNTEAFF	NA	NA	TRBV12-3/TRBV12-4	TRBJ1-1
TGTGCCAGCAGTTTATGGGTGACAGGGACCAAGGGCGAGCAGTACTTC	CASSLWVTGTKGEQYF	NA	TRBD1	TRBV27	TRBJ2-7
TGTGCCAGCAGTTTATGGCCTAGCGGGAGGGGCTACGAGCAGTACTTC	CASSLWPSGRGYEQYF	NA	TRBD2	TRBV27	TRBJ2-7
TGTGCCAGCAGCTCTCGACAGGGCTCTGGAAACACCATATATTTT	CASSSRQGSGNTIYF	NA	TRBD1	TRBV7-2	TRBJ1-3